The clone carrying this T cell receptor beta chain was picked up a small number of times. Its cognate antigen is unknown. The PCR contained 60 Vbeta and 13 Jbeta primers. Per the original methods: Counted up in a later analysis, unique TCR beta chains came to some 82 million, with around 9.9 million shared. Assay: immunoSEQ multiplex PCR; the TCRdb copy retains only in-frame clones and omits some. D and trimming come from the DNA, and the V and J calls and clone size come from that table. The sample lists around 190,000 clones; around three quarters were seen once. These data come from a study of cytomegalovirus exposure and HLA in healthy donors. Findings and limits, study-wide: In a later analysis, TCR association rates varied by HLA locus: DRB1 most, HLA-C fewest. In a later analysis, at a false discovery rate of 0.05, 15,000 to 20,000 TCR beta sequences were associated with HLA alleles. The authors later found most CMV-associated TCR beta chains appeared HLA-restricted.

The sample taken for sequencing was PBMCs. The sequence was obtained from a man aged 25 to 40 in good health and CMV-seronegative.

As DNA, the CDR3 is TGTGCCAGCAGCTTCAGTTTTCCCAGGGGTTCCTTAAACTATGGCTACACCTTC. It translates to CASSFSFPRGSLNYGYTF. The V call is TRBV13, the J call TRBJ1-2; weak D call: TRBD1 (6 bases). Trimming took off 3 bases at V and 2 bases at J, with 22 bases between the two ends. This CDR3 contains 18 residues. Germline CDR1 and CDR2: PRHDT and FYEKMQ (reference sequence).